This T cell receptor beta chain originates from a study of cytomegalovirus exposure and HLA in healthy donors. Whole-study context: Around 80 million unique TCRs from HLA-typed donors were held in an early data release.

Concerning this clone itself: What it recognizes is unknown.

Trimming stripped 0 bases from V and 2 bases from J, with 11 bases between. Germline V CDR1 and CDR2: SGHNT, YYREEE (reference sequence). CDR3 length: 15 amino acids. Study-level results: CMV antigen specificity was confirmed in vitro for a few CMV-associated chains.

With 60 Vbeta and 13 Jbeta primers, the PCR was carried out. The data were produced by immunoSEQ multiplex PCR, yet TCRdb's version contains in-frame clones alone and is incomplete. The table records roughly 190,000 clones, around 78% of them present only once. The rearrangement links TRBV5-4 to TRBJ1-2; D perhaps matches TRBD1 (6 bases). Sequenced input: PBMCs. The TCR sequence derives from a woman aged 25 to 39 in good health and CMV-seropositive. The CDR3 loop reads CASSLGQGFNYGYTF. The CDR3 region has the DNA TGTGCCAGCAGCTTGGGGCAGGGGTTCAACTATGGCTACACCTTC.